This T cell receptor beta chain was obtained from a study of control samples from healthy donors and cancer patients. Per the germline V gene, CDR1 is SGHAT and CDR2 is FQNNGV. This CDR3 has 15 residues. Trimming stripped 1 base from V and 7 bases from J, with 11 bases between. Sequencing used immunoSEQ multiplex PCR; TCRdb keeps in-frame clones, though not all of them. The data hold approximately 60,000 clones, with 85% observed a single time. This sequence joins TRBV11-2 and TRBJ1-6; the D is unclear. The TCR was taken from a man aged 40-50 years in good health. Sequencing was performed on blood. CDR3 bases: TGTGCCAGCAGCTTAGTCAACCTCCCCAATTCACCCCTCCACTTT. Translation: CASSLVNLPNSPLHF.